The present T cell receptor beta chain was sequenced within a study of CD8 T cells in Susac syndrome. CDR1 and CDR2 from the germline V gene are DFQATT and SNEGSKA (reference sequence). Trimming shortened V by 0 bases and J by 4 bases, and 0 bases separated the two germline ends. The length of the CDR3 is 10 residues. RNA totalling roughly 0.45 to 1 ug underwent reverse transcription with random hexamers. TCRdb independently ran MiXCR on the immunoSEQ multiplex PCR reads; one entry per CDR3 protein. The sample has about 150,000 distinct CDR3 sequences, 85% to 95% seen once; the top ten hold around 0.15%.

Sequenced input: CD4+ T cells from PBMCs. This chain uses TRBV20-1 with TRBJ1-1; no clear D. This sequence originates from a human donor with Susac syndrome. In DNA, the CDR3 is TGCAGTGCTAGAGACACTGAAGCTTTCTTT. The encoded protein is CSARDTEAFF.